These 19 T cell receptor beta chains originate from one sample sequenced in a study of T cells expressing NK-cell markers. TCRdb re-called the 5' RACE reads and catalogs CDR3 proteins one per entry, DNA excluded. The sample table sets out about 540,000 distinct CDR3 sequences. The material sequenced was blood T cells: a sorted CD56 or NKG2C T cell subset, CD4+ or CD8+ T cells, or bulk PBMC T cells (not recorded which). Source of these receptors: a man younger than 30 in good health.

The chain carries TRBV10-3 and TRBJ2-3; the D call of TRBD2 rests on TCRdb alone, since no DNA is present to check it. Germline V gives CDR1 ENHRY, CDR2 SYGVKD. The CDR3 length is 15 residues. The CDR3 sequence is CAISLTSGSTDTQYF.

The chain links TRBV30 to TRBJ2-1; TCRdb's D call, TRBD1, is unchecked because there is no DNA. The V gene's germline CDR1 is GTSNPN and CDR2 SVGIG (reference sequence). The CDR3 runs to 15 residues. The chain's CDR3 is CAWSPPPGTYNEQFF.

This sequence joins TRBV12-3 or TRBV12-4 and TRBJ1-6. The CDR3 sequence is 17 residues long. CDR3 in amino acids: CASSFGGESSYNSPLHF.

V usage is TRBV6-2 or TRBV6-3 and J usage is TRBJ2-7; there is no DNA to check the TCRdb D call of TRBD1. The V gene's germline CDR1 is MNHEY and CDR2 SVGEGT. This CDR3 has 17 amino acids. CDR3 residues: CASSYSTGTGGPYEQYF.

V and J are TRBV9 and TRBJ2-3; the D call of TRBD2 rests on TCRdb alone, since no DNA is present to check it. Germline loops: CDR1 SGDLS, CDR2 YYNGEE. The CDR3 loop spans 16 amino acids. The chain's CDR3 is CASSEGGLAGADTQYF. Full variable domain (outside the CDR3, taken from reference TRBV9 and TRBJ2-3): DSGVTQTPKHLITATGQRVTLRCSPRSGDLSVYWYQQSLDQGLQFLIQYYNGEERAKGNILERFSAQQFPDLHSELNLSSLELGDSALYFCASSEGGLAGADTQYFGPGTRLTVL.

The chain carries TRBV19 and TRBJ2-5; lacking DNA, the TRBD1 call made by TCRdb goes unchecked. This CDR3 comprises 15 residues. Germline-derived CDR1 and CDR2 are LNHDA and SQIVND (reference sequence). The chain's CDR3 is CASSISGGLKETQYF.

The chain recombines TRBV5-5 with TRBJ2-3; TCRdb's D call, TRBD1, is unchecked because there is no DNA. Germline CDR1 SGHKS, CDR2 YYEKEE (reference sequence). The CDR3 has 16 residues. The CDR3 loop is CASSPGAGRYTDTQYF.

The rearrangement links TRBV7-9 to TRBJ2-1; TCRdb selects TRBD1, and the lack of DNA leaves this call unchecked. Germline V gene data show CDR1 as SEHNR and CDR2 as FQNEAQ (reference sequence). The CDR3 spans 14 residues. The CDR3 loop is CASRAGTVNNEQFF. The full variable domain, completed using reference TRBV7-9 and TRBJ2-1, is DTGVSQNPRHKITKRGQNVTFRCDPISEHNRLYWYRQTLGQGPEFLTYFQNEAQLEKSRLLSDRFSAERPKGSFSTLEIQRTEQGDSAMYLCASRAGTVNNEQFFGPGTRLTVL.

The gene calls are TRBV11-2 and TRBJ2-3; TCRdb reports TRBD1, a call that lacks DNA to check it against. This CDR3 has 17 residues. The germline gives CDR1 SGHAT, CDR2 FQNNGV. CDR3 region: CASSGRGQHLSTDTQYF.

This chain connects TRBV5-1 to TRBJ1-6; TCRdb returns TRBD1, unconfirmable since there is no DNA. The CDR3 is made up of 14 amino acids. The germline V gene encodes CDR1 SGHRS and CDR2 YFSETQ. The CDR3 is CASSVGQDRSPLHF. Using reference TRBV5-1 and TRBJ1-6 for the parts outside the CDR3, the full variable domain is KAGVTQTPRYLIKTRGQQVTLSCSPISGHRSVSWYQQTPGQGLQFLFEYFSETQRNKGNFPGRFSGRQFSNSRSEMNVSTLELGDSALYLCASSVGQDRSPLHFGNGTRLTVT.

The CDR3 protein is CANRKGLGGELFF. This chain connects TRBV12-3 or TRBV12-4 to TRBJ2-2. This CDR3 has 13 residues.

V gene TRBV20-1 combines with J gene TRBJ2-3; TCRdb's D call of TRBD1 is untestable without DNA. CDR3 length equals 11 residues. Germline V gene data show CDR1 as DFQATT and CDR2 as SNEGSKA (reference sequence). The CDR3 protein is CSASGSDTQYF.

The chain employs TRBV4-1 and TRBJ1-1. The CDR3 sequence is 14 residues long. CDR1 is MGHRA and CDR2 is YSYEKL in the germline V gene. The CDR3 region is CASSQVARDTEAFF.

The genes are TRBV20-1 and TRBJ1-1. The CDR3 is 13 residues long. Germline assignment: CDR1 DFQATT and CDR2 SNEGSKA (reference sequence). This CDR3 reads CSAALLENTEAFF.

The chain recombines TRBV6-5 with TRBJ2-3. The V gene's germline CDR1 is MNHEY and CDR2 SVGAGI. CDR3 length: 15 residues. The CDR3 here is CASSYMGIATDTQYF.

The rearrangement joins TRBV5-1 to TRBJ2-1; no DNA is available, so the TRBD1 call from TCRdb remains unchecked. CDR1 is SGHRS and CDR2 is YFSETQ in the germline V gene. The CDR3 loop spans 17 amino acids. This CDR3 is CASSPWPVQSSYNEQFF.

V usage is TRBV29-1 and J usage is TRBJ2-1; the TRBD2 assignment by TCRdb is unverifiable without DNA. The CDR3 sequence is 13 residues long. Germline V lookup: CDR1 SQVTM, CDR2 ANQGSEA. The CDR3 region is CSVGLAGASEQFF.

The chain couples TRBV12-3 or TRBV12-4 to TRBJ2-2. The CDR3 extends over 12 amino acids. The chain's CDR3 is CASSRGGGELFF.

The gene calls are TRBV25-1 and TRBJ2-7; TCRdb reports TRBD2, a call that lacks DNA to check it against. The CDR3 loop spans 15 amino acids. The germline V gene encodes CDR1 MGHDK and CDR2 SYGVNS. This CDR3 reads CASSDLPRLVYEQYF.